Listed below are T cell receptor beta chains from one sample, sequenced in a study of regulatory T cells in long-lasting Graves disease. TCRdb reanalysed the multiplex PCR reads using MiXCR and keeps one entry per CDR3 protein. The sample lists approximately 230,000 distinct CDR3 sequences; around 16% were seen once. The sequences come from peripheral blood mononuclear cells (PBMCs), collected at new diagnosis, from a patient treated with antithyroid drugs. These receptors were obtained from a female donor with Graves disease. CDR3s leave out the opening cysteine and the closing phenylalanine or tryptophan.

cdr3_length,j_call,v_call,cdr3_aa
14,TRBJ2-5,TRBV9,ASSPRLAGGVETQY
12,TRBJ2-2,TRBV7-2,ASSLADTTGELF
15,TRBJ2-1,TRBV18,ASSRTGGPSSYNEQF
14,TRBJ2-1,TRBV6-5,ASSYSTSGAESEQF
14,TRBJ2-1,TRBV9,ASSVEGTSGNNEQF
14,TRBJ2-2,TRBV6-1,ASTQLAELNTGELF
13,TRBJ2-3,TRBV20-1,SANPGTSAADTQY
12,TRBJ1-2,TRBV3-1,ASSLQGFWGDHT
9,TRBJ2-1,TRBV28,ASSLSRPQF
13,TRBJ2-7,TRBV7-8,ASSPRGGGEYEQY
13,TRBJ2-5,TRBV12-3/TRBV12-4,ASTQGLAVFETQY
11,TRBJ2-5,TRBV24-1,ATSEPPQETQY
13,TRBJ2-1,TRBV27,ASRTAGGRINEQF
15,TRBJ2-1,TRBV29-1,SVEGLAGVKSYNEQF
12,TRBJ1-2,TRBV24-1,ATSDLTGNYGYT
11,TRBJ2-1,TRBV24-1,ATSDFDPNEQF
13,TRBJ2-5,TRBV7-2,ASSLWGQGLETQY
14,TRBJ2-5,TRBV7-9,ASSFSGRALVETQY
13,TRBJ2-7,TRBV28,ASRPAGTVGEEQY
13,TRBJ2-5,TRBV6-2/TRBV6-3,ASRPGLAGWETQY
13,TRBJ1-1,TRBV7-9,ASSIWTGEDTEAF
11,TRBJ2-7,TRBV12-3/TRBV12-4,ASSLATGGEQY
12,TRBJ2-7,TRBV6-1,ASSELRVTYEQY